The sequence of this T cell receptor (beta chain) was determined in a study of blood T cell repertoires in COVID-19. In the study overall: Sites in the United States, Italy and Spain provided acute and convalescent COVID-19 samples.

Some clones are missing from TCRdb's copy, which holds only in-frame ones; the method was immunoSEQ multiplex PCR. In the table there are a few hundred thousand clones, around 87% of which are singletons. The CDR3 is 15 residues long. Germline CDR1 is LGHNA and CDR2 is YNFKEQ. V was pared by 4 bases and J by 0 bases, with 10 bases between. The V and J genes are TRBV4-2 and TRBJ1-5; no reliable D call. Specimen: peripheral blood. The sequence was collected from a young man with active or convalescent COVID-19. CDR3 protein: CASSPLRGSNQPQHF. The CDR3 DNA reads TGTGCCAGCAGCCCCCTCCGGGGTAGCAATCAGCCCCAGCATTTT.